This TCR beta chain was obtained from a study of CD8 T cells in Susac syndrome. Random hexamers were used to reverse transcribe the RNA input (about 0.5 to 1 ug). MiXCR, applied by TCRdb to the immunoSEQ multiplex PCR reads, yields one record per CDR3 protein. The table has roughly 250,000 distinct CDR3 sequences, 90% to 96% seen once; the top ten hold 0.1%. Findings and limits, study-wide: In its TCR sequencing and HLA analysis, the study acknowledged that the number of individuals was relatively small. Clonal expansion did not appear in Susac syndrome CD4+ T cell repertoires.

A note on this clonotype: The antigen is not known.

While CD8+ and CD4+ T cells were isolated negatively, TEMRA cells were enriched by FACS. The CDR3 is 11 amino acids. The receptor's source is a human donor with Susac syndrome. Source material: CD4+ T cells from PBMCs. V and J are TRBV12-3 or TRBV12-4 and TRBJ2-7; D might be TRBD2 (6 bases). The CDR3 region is CGSGTSYEQYF. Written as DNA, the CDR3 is TGTGGTAGCGGAACATCCTACGAGCAGTACTTC.